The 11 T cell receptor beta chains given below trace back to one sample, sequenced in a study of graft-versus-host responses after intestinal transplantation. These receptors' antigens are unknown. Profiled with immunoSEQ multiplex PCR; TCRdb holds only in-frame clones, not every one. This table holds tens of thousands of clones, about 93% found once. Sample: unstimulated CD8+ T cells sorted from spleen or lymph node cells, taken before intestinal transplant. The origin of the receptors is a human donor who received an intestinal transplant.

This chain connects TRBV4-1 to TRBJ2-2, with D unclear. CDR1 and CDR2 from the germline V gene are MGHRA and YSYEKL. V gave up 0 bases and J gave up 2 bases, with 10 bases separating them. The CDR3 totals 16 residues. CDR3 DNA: TGCGCCAGCAGCCAAGATCATCTCGGAAACACCGGGGAGCTGTTTTTT. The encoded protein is CASSQDHLGNTGELFF.

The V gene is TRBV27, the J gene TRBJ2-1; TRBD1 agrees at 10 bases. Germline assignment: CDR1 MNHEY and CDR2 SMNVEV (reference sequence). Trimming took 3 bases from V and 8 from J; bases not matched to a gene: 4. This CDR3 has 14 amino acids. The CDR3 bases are TGTGCCAGCAGTTTTGGGGACAGGGGCGATGAGCAGTTCTTC. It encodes CASSFGDRGDEQFF.

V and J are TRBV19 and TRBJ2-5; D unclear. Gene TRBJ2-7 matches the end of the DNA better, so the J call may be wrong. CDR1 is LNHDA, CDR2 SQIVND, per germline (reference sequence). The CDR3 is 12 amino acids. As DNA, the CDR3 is TGTGCCAGTAGTATACCGGATTACGAGCAGTACTTC. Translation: CASSIPDYEQYF.

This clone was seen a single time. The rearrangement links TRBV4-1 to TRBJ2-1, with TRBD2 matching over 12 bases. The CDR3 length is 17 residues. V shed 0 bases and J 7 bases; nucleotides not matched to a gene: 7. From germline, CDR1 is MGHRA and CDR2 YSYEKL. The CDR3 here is CASSQDESSGRVNEQFF. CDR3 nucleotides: TGCGCCAGCAGCCAAGATGAGTCTAGCGGGAGGGTTAATGAGCAGTTCTTC.

CDR3 sequence reads: CSVGVSGRTSTDTQYF. CDR3 nucleotide sequence: TGCAGCGTTGGAGTCAGCGGGAGGACTAGCACAGATACGCAGTATTTT. The chain recombines TRBV29-1 with TRBJ2-3, with 9 bases identical to TRBD2. The length of the CDR3 is 16 residues. The germline V gene has CDR1 SQVTM and CDR2 ANQGSEA. V trimming: 4 bases; J trimming: 0 bases; junction bases outside the gene matches: 8.

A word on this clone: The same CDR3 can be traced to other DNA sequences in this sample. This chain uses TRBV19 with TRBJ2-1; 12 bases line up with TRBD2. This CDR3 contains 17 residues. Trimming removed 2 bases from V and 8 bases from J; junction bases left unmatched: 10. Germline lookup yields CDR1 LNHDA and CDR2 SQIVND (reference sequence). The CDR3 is CASSILPLAGGKDEQFF. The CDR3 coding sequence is TGTGCCAGTAGTATACTCCCCCTAGCGGGAGGGAAAGATGAGCAGTTCTTC.

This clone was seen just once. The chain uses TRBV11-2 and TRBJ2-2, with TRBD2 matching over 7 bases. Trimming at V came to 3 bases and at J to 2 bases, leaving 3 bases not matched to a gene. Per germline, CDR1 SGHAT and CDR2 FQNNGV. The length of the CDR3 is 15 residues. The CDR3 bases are TGTGCCAGCAGCTTCCGGGAGGCCAACACCGGGGAGCTGTTTTTT. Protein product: CASSFREANTGELFF.

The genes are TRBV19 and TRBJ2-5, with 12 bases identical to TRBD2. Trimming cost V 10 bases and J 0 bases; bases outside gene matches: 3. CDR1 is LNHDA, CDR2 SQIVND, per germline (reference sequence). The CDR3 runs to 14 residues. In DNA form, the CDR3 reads TGTGCCAAAAGGACTAGCGGGGACCAAGAGACCCAGTACTTC. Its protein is CAKRTSGDQETQYF. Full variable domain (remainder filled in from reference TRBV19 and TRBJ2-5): DGGITQSPKYLFRKEGQNVTLSCEQNLNHDAMYWYRQDPGQGLRLIYYSQIVNDFQKGDIAEGYSVSREKKESFPLTVTSAQKNPTAFYLCAKRTSGDQETQYFGPGTRLLVL.

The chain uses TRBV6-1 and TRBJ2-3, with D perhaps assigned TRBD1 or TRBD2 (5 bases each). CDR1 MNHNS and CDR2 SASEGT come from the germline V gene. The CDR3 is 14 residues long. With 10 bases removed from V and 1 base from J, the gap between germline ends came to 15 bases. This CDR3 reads CAILRDGRTDTQYF. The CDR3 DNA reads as TGTGCCATCCTGAGGGACGGACGCACAGATACGCAGTATTTT.

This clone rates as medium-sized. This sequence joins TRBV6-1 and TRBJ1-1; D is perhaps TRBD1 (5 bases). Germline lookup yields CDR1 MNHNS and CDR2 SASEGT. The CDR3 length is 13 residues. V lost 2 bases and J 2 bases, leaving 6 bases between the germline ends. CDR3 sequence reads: CASSERDNTEAFF. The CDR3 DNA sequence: TGTGCCAGCAGTGAAAGGGACAACACTGAAGCTTTCTTT.

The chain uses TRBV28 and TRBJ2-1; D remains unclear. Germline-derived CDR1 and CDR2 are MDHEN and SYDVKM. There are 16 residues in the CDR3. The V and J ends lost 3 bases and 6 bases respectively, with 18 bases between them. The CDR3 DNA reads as TGTGCCAGCAGTTTGAGCGTCCGTGCGGTGATCAATGAGCAGTTCTTC. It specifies CASSLSVRAVINEQFF.